This passage covers 27 T cell receptor beta chains from one sample sequenced in a study of CD8+ T cells in alopecia areata. RNA, once extracted, was reverse transcribed into cDNA for use as the sequencing template. Produced via immunoSEQ multiplex PCR; TCRdb's table is partial and in-frame only. This table has around 120,000 clones, about half appearing once. Indicated treatment: oral pan-JAK inhibitor, 5-10 mg twice daily. The source was CD4+ T cells sorted from blood, collected at week 4, from a patient treated with tofacitinib. These receptors originate from a human donor with alopecia areata.

This chain joins TRBV30 and TRBJ2-5, with TRBD1 as a possible D gene (6 bases). CDR3 length: 14 amino acids. V was shortened by 4 bases and J by 2 bases, with 14 bases between the two germline ends. From germline, CDR1 is GTSNPN and CDR2 SVGIG (reference sequence). CDR3 sequence: CAWKTGSLQETQYF. The CDR3 DNA reads as TGTGCCTGGAAGACAGGCTCCCTTCAAGAGACCCAGTACTTC.

The CDR3 spells CASRRDTSPLHF. The CDR3, as DNA: TGTGCCAGCAGGAGGGACACTTCACCCCTCCACTTT. The J gene is TRBJ1-6, the V gene TRBV7-2, with a possible D match to TRBD1 (6 bases). The germline CDR1 and CDR2 sequences are SGHTA and FQGNSA. V gave up 6 bases and J gave up 9 bases, with 9 bases separating them. The CDR3 has 12 residues.

This clone was counted between two and nine times. This rearrangement joins TRBV12-5 to TRBJ1-2; the D gene is possibly TRBD1 (5 bases). Per germline, CDR1 LGHNT and CDR2 FRNRAP. CDR3 length: 16 amino acids. The V gene lost 7 bases and the J gene lost 3 bases, with 21 bases spanning the gap. CDR3 nucleotide sequence: TGTGCTAGTGCTGTATTGGTGCCCGGACAAGACTATGGCTACACCTTC. Residues: CASAVLVPGQDYGYTF.

As for this clone: A read error may produce the germline difference seen at one junction end. The V call is TRBV7-9, the J call TRBJ1-2; possible D gene TRBD1, 6 bases. The V gene's germline CDR1 is SEHNR and CDR2 FQNEAQ (reference sequence). This CDR3 is 11 amino acids long. The CDR3 is CASSRGTQRSF. CDR3 DNA sequence: TGTGCCAGCAGCCGCGGGACACAGCGCTCCTTC.

The chain uses TRBV6-5 and TRBJ1-1; D not certain. Germline CDR1 reads MNHEY; CDR2 reads SVGAGI. Deletions cut 9 bases from V and 0 bases from J, with 14 bases between. The CDR3 runs to 14 residues. CDR3 DNA sequence: TGTGCCAGTGTCGCCGGACGGATGAACACTGAAGCTTTCTTT. This sequence encodes CASVAGRMNTEAFF.

In this sample, this clone turned up once. The chain combines TRBV5-1 with TRBJ2-7; 7 nucleotides agree with TRBD2. CDR3 size: 14 residues. V lost 1 base, J lost 5 bases, and 6 bases stayed unmatched. In germline, CDR1 is SGHRS, CDR2 YFSETQ. CDR3 in amino acids: CASSLLSGGDEQYF. CDR3 nucleotides: TGCGCCAGCAGCTTGTTGAGTGGGGGGGACGAGCAGTACTTC. Based on the CDR3 plus reference TRBV5-1 and TRBJ2-7, the full variable domain is KAGVTQTPRYLIKTRGQQVTLSCSPISGHRSVSWYQQTPGQGLQFLFEYFSETQRNKGNFPGRFSGRQFSNSRSEMNVSTLELGDSALYLCASSLLSGGDEQYFGPGTRLTVT.

V is TRBV5-4 and J is TRBJ2-1, with TRBD2 matching 12 bases. Losses at the gene ends were 4 bases for V and 5 bases for J; bases not matched to a gene: 4. The CDR3 consists of 15 residues. CDR1 and CDR2 from the germline V gene are SGHNT and YYREEE (reference sequence). For the CDR3, the DNA is TGTGCCAGCAGCCTACTAGCGGGAGGTGACAATGAGCAGTTCTTC. It encodes CASSLLAGGDNEQFF. The whole variable domain, remainder taken from reference TRBV5-4 and TRBJ2-1, is ETGVTQSPTHLIKTRGQQVTLRCSSQSGHNTVSWYQQALGQGPQFIFQYYREEENGRGNFPPRFSGLQFPNYSSELNVNALELDDSALYLCASSLLAGGDNEQFFGPGTRLTVL.

V gene TRBV30 combines with J gene TRBJ1-6; TRBD1 might be the D (6 bases). The CDR3 has 13 amino acids. CDR1 is GTSNPN and CDR2 is SVGIG in the germline V gene (reference sequence). Deletions cut 6 bases from V and 12 bases from J, with 18 bases between. The CDR3 coding sequence is TGTGCCTGCCAAAACAGGGATCTAGGACCCCTCCACTTT. Its translation is CACQNRDLGPLHF.

The chain links TRBV18 to TRBJ1-6, with 7 bases that match TRBD1. After removal of 5 bases from V and 3 bases from J, the junction contained 13 bases not matched to a gene. The CDR3 runs to 18 residues. Germline-derived CDR1 and CDR2 are KGHSH and LQKENI. This chain's CDR3 is CASSTGYGTEFYNSPLHF. The CDR3 DNA follows: TGTGCCAGCTCAACCGGATACGGGACAGAATTCTATAATTCACCCCTCCACTTT.

The chain recombines TRBV5-1 with TRBJ2-3; D is perhaps TRBD1 or TRBD2 (5 bases each). CDR1 and CDR2 from the germline V gene are SGHRS and YFSETQ. CDR3 size: 14 residues. V lost 4 bases and J 0 bases, leaving 9 bases between the germline ends. For the CDR3, the DNA is TGCGCCAGCAGCGGGGGAAGCAGCACAGATACGCAGTATTTT. This translates into CASSGGSSTDTQYF.

The chain has TRBV30 and TRBJ1-5; 8 bases are a match to TRBD1. Germline CDR1 and CDR2: GTSNPN and SVGIG (reference sequence). Losses at the gene ends were 0 bases for V and 3 bases for J; bases not matched to a gene: 7. The CDR3 contains 16 residues. CDR3 residues: CAWSVTGTGYNQPQHF. CDR3 nucleotides: TGTGCCTGGAGTGTAACTGGGACAGGCTACAATCAGCCCCAGCATTTT.

This clone was detected only a few times. This rearrangement joins TRBV29-1 to TRBJ2-7, with D perhaps TRBD1 or TRBD2 (5 bases each). The CDR3 length is 11 residues. Trimming left V 6 bases short and J 2 bases short, with 8 bases between. Germline-derived CDR1 and CDR2 are SQVTM and ANQGSEA. Here the CDR3 DNA reads TGCAGCGTCGGGGCTGCCTACGAGCAGTACTTC. Its protein is CSVGAAYEQYF.

This rearrangement joins TRBV29-1 to TRBJ1-1; 7 positions match TRBD1. The CDR3 is 14 residues long. Germline lookup yields CDR1 SQVTM and CDR2 ANQGSEA. This chain's CDR3 is CTIKEGALNTEAFF. The DNA for the CDR3 is TGCACCATTAAGGAGGGGGCCCTGAACACTGAAGCTTTCTTT.

The chain combines TRBV28 with TRBJ2-5, with a tentative D call TRBD2 (5 bases). The CDR3 runs to 13 residues. CDR1 is MDHEN, CDR2 SYDVKM, per germline. V lost 6 bases to trimming and J lost 4 bases, with 12 bases between them. CDR3 coding DNA: TGTGCCAGCAGAGAGGCCCGGGGAGAGACCCAGTACTTC. As protein: CASREARGETQYF.

This clone turned up a few times. The chain links TRBV7-2 to TRBJ2-2, with D possibly matching TRBD2 (5 bases). The CDR3 contains 14 residues. V was clipped by 6 bases and J by 2 bases, with 10 bases between them. Germline assignment: CDR1 SGHTA and CDR2 FQGNSA. The CDR3 sequence is CASSRTRNTGELFF. The CDR3, as DNA: TGTGCCAGCAGTCGTACTAGAAACACCGGGGAGCTGTTTTTT.

Remarks on this clone: Other DNA sequences in the same sample also yield this CDR3. V usage is TRBV5-1 and J usage is TRBJ2-1; 10 bases map to TRBD1. Germline trimming cut 3 bases from V and 8 bases from J; bases unmatched to any gene: 8. The CDR3 has 15 residues. Germline loops: CDR1 SGHRS, CDR2 YFSETQ. CDR3 amino acids: CASSSRDRGRDEQFF. CDR3 DNA sequence: TGCGCCAGCAGCTCCCGGGACAGGGGCCGGGATGAGCAGTTCTTC.

This clone was found a few times. The rearrangement links TRBV11-2 to TRBJ2-5; TRBD1 matches 8 bases. Germline values: CDR1 SGHAT, CDR2 FQNNGV. The trim removed 2 bases at V and 7 bases at J, leaving 9 bases unmatched. The CDR3 length is 15 residues. CDR3 residues: CASSLPLRGQVTQYF. DNA of the CDR3: TGTGCCAGCAGCTTACCCCTCAGGGGGCAGGTGACCCAGTACTTC. Filled out from reference TRBV11-2 and TRBJ2-5, the complete variable domain reads EAGVAQSPRYKIIEKRQSVAFWCNPISGHATLYWYQQILGQGPKLLIQFQNNGVVDDSQLPKDRFSAERLKGVDSTLKIQPAKLEDSAVYLCASSLPLRGQVTQYFGPGTRLLVL.

A few counts support this clone. V usage is TRBV30 and J usage is TRBJ2-1; 10 nucleotides match TRBD2. Germline CDR1 reads GTSNPN; CDR2 reads SVGIG (reference sequence). CDR3 length equals 14 residues. J was trimmed by 10 bases and V by 1 base; bases with no gene match: 7. This CDR3 reads CAWSGLAGDGEQFF. The DNA of the CDR3 is TGTGCCTGGAGTGGTCTAGCGGGGGACGGGGAGCAGTTCTTC.

The J gene is TRBJ1-1, the V gene TRBV4-1, with 7 positions matching TRBD1. The germline CDR1 and CDR2 sequences are MGHRA and YSYEKL. V gave up 8 bases and J gave up 0 bases; unmatched junction bases: 24. CDR3 size: 20 residues. The CDR3: CASYLGRPAGTAGLNTEAFF. DNA for the CDR3: TGCGCCAGCTACTTAGGGAGGCCCGCCGGGACAGCCGGCTTGAACACTGAAGCTTTCTTT.

This clone was observed a handful of times. CDR3 sequence: CASSFSTGEDEQFF. DNA of the CDR3: TGCGCCAGCAGCTTCTCGACAGGGGAGGATGAGCAGTTCTTC. The chain has TRBV5-1 and TRBJ2-1; TRBD1 agrees at 8 bases. With V trimmed by 2 bases and J by 8 bases, 6 bases remained unmatched. This CDR3 region has 14 residues. The germline V gene has CDR1 SGHRS and CDR2 YFSETQ.

The chain joins TRBV7-9 to TRBJ1-2, with D possibly TRBD1 on 5 matching bases. The CDR3 is 16 amino acids. Germline loops: CDR1 SEHNR, CDR2 FQNEAQ (reference sequence). The germline V and J ends were trimmed by 5 bases and 4 bases, with 20 bases remaining between them. The CDR3 DNA sequence: TGTGCCAGCAGCCCCCCAGGGCCGCGACGCTCCTATGGCTACACCTTC. Amino acid sequence: CASSPPGPRRSYGYTF.

The J gene is TRBJ1-1, the V gene TRBV25-1, with a possible D match to TRBD1 (5 bases). V lost 3 bases to trimming and J lost 3 bases, with 14 bases between them. The germline gives CDR1 MGHDK, CDR2 SYGVNS. This CDR3 has 15 residues. CDR3 nucleotides: TGTGCCAGCAGTGACCCAGCGACAGCTTACACTGAAGCTTTCTTT. Amino acid sequence: CASSDPATAYTEAFF.

Turning to this clone: Other DNA sequences within the sample encode an identical CDR3. The V gene is TRBV4-2, the J gene TRBJ1-1; TRBD1 aligns across 8 bases. The trim removed 3 bases at V and 4 bases at J, leaving 4 bases unmatched. The CDR3 spans 14 residues. Germline loops: CDR1 LGHNA, CDR2 YNFKEQ. CDR3 bases: TGTGCCAGCAGCCACCCTGGACAGGGCACTGAAGCTTTCTTT. Protein: CASSHPGQGTEAFF.

In this sample, this clone turned up a few times. The chain joins TRBV7-8 to TRBJ1-1, with 10 bases aligning to TRBD1. Trimming took 4 bases from V and 0 from J; bases not matched to a gene: 11. Germline V gives CDR1 SGHVS, CDR2 FQNEAQ. The CDR3 covers 18 residues. In nucleotides, the CDR3 is TGTGCCAGCAGCTCCCTCCGGGACAGGGGTTGGGTGAACACTGAAGCTTTCTTT. Protein: CASSSLRDRGWVNTEAFF.

V is TRBV15 and J is TRBJ1-1; no definite D call. Trimming removed 8 bases from V and 1 base from J, with 8 bases in between. The germline gives CDR1 LNHNV, CDR2 YYDKDF (reference sequence). This CDR3 has 12 amino acids. The CDR3 DNA sequence: TGTGCCACCGGGAGGAGGAACACTGAAGCTTTCTTT. Translation: CATGRRNTEAFF.

This clone has only a few counts. An end of the junction differs from the germline gene, which may be a read error. The chain employs TRBV13 and TRBJ2-7; TRBD1 might be the D (5 bases). CDR3 length equals 11 residues. Germline CDR1 is PRHDT and CDR2 is FYEKMQ (reference sequence). CDR3 in amino acids: CASSVGVAQYF. As DNA, the CDR3 is TGTGCCAGCAGCGTAGGGGTCGCGCAGTACTTC. Filled out from reference TRBV13 and TRBJ2-7, the complete variable domain reads AAGVIQSPRHLIKEKRETATLKCYPIPRHDTVYWYQQGPGQDPQFLISFYEKMQSDKGSIPDRFSAQQFSDYHSELNMSSLELGDSALYFCASSVGVAQYFGPGTRLTVT.

The chain links TRBV19 to TRBJ2-5; TRBD1 aligns across 7 bases. The CDR3 runs to 14 residues. Germline CDR1 reads LNHDA; CDR2 reads SQIVND (reference sequence). The junction had 6 bases not matched to a gene; V was cut back by 7 bases and J by 1 base. The CDR3 here is CASKFYRGQETQYF. CDR3 bases: TGTGCCAGTAAATTCTACAGGGGCCAAGAGACCCAGTACTTC.